This is a list of T cell receptor beta chains from one sample in a study of blood T cells in healthy people across ages. TCRdb redid the calling of the 5' RACE reads with MiXCR, one entry per CDR3 protein. The data contain about 1 million distinct CDR3 sequences, under 45% of them singletons. Sequencing was carried out using blood. These receptors all stem from a woman aged 60-75 years in good health. The CDR3 runs from the conserved cysteine through the conserved F or W. D genes are given only for firm matches. Clone size appears in some rows only: once, few, many, or a class for an expanded clone.

d_gene	abundance	v_gene	j_gene	CDR3aa	CDR3nt
TRBD1	-	TRBV7-9	TRBJ2-1	CASSLGSQGNGNEQFF	TGTGCCAGCAGCTTAGGGTCACAGGGGAATGGCAATGAGCAGTTCTTC
TRBD1	-	TRBV5-1	TRBJ2-3	CATSLEQGAADTQYF	TGCGCCACCAGCTTAGAACAGGGGGCGGCAGATACGCAGTATTTT
-	few	TRBV7-9	TRBJ2-6	CASSPQAFGANVLTF	TGTGCCAGCAGCCCGCAGGCCTTTGGGGCCAACGTCCTGACTTTC
TRBD2	-	TRBV27	TRBJ2-7	CASSLYWGSSGNLGEQYF	TGCGCCAGCAGTTTATATTGGGGGAGTAGCGGGAATTTGGGGGAGCAGTACTTC
-	-	TRBV20-1	TRBJ2-7	CSGGFWGATSYEQYF	TGCAGTGGCGGTTTCTGGGGGGCAACCTCCTACGAGCAGTACTTC
TRBD1	many	TRBV29-1	TRBJ2-7	CSVTDREQYF	TGCAGCGTCACGGACAGGGAGCAGTACTTC
-	-	TRBV29-1	TRBJ2-3	CSVGGGTDTQCF	-
-	-	TRBV20-1	TRBJ2-7	CSASLSQEPYNEQYF	TGCAGTGCTAGTTTAAGTCAAGAACCCTACAATGAGCAGTACTTC
TRBD2	-	TRBV10-3	TRBJ2-5	CAISDLSGLGYAQYF	TGTGCCATCAGTGATCTTTCAGGACTAGGCTACGCGCAGTACTTC
-	once	TRBV3-1	TRBJ2-7	CASSQAVGTYEQYF	TGTGCCAGCAGCCAAGCTGTAGGGACCTACGAGCAGTACTTC
TRBD1	-	TRBV6-1	TRBJ2-6	CASSIGTVGFGANVLTF	TGTGCCAGCAGTATCGGGACAGTGGGCTTTGGGGCCAACGTCCTGACTTTC
-	few	TRBV6-5	TRBJ2-1	CASSKSGSSYNEQFF	TGTGCCAGCAGTAAATCCGGGAGCTCCTACAATGAGCAGTTCTTC
TRBD1	-	TRBV2	TRBJ1-1	CASSALTGMGTEAFF	TGTGCCAGCAGTGCCCTGACAGGGATGGGCACTGAAGCTTTCTTT
TRBD1	-	TRBV29-1	TRBJ2-7	CSGDSGFGEQYF	TGCAGCGGGGACAGTGGATTTGGGGAGCAGTACTTC
-	few	TRBV9	TRBJ1-6	CASSPSVSPLHF	TGTGCCAGCAGCCCTTCCGTCTCACCCCTCCACTTT
TRBD1	few	TRBV29-1	TRBJ1-2	CSALRGTGFGSGYTF	TGCAGCGCTTTACGCGGGACAGGGTTCGGGAGTGGCTACACCTTC
-	few	TRBV7-3	TRBJ2-1	CASSLTAGSYNEQFF	TGTGCCAGCAGCTTAACGGCTGGCTCCTACAATGAGCAGTTCTTC
-	many	TRBV27	TRBJ2-7	CASSFQAGSSYEQYF	TGTGCCAGCAGTTTTCAGGCAGGGAGCTCCTACGAGCAGTACTTC
-	-	TRBV29-1	TRBJ1-2	CSVTIGLSYGYTF	TGCAGCGTAACCATTGGGTTGAGCTATGGCTACACCTTC
-	few	TRBV5-1	TRBJ2-4	CASSAGTSGNIQYF	TGCGCCAGCAGCGCCGGGACCTCGGGAAACATTCAGTACTTC
TRBD1	-	TRBV11-2	TRBJ1-5	CASSLVTGANQPQHF	TGTGCCAGCAGCTTAGTAACAGGGGCGAACCAGCCCCAGCATTTT
-	-	TRBV10-3	TRBJ2-3	CAISDLDSTDTQYF	TGTGCCATCAGTGATTTGGACAGTACAGATACGCAGTATTTT
-	-	TRBV28	TRBJ2-5	CASTIKPQETQYF	TGTGCCAGCACCATCAAGCCCCAAGAGACCCAGTACTTC
-	-	TRBV12-3/TRBV12-4	TRBJ2-5	CASSLGETRASNEQYF	TGTGCCAGCAGTTTGGGGGAGACACGGGCGAGCAATGAGCAGTACTTC
-	-	TRBV4-2	TRBJ2-1	CASSQEGGRDNEQFF	TGTGCCAGCAGCCAAGAAGGAGGCCGAGACAATGAGCAGTTCTTC
-	many	TRBV29-1	TRBJ2-1	CSGDGRGNEQFF	TGCAGCGGGGACGGGAGAGGGAATGAGCAGTTCTTC
TRBD1	-	TRBV24-1	TRBJ2-4	CATSDLPRDRENIQYF	TGTGCCACCAGTGATTTGCCCCGGGACAGGGAAAACATTCAGTACTTC
-	-	TRBV15	TRBJ2-3	CATSRDGTTGTDTQYF	TGTGCCACCAGCAGAGATGGGACGACTGGCACAGATACGCAGTATTTT
TRBD2	-	TRBV12-3/TRBV12-4	TRBJ2-7	CASSPSGLASAYEQYF	TGTGCCAGCAGCCCCTCCGGACTAGCGTCCGCCTACGAGCAGTACTTC
TRBD2	few	TRBV6-5	TRBJ2-7	CASSYRPGGASYEQYF	TGTGCCAGCAGTTACAGGCCCGGGGGGGCGTCCTACGAGCAGTACTTC
-	few	TRBV30	TRBJ1-5	CAWSAGAAEQPQHF	TGTGCCTGGAGTGCGGGGGCAGCCGAGCAGCCCCAGCATTTT
-	-	TRBV20-1	TRBJ2-3	CSARSRTGKLGLDVDTQYF	TGCAGTGCTAGATCCCGGACAGGGAAGTTGGGACTAGACGTGGATACGCAGTATTTT
-	few	TRBV27	TRBJ2-1	CASSAPIGNEQFF	TGTGCCAGCAGCGCCCCGATAGGGAATGAGCAGTTCTTC
-	few	TRBV7-9	TRBJ2-3	CASSLGGTLSGHLLTDTQYF	TGTGCCAGCAGCTTAGGGGGGACCCTATCTGGACACCTACTCACAGATACGCAGTATTTT
-	-	TRBV9	TRBJ2-7	CASSTSEAYEQYF	TGTGCCAGCAGCACTTCTGAGGCCTACGAGCAGTACTTC
TRBD2	few	TRBV29-1	TRBJ2-1	CSVRSAGVHNEQFF	TGCAGCGTTAGGTCAGCGGGAGTACACAATGAGCAGTTCTTC
-	-	TRBV4-2	TRBJ2-5	CASSQGRVGETQYF	TGTGCCAGCAGCCAAGGTCGGGTAGGGGAGACCCAGTACTTC
TRBD2	once	TRBV9	TRBJ2-3	CASSVGLAGVADTQYF	TGTGCCAGCAGCGTAGGACTAGCGGGAGTTGCAGATACGCAGTATTTT
-	-	TRBV5-1	TRBJ1-5	CASSLAQGGQPQHF	TGCGCCAGCAGCTTGGCACAGGGTGGACAGCCCCAGCATTTT
-	once	TRBV5-6	TRBJ1-2	CASSPGGPGYTF	TGTGCCAGCAGCCCGGGAGGGCCGGGCTACACCTTC
-	-	TRBV7-2	TRBJ2-1	CASSPVNQNNEQFF	TGTGCCAGCAGCCCCGTCAACCAAAACAATGAGCAGTTCTTC
-	-	TRBV20-1	TRBJ2-5	CSVRRAGETQYF	TGCAGTGTCCGCAGGGCCGGCGAGACCCAGTACTTC
-	-	TRBV7-9	TRBJ2-7	CASSPRTVPGDEQYF	TGTGCCAGCAGCCCCAGGACAGTTCCGGGGGACGAGCAGTACTTC
-	few	TRBV7-9	TRBJ2-3	CASSSQINTQYF	TGTGCCAGCAGCAGTCAGATAAATACGCAGTATTTT
-	-	TRBV28	TRBJ1-6	CASGHLDSPLHF	TGTGCCAGCGGACATTTGGATTCACCCCTCCACTTT
-	-	TRBV6-6	TRBJ2-7	CASSYSTGKGDDEQYF	TGTGCCAGCAGTTACTCCACAGGGAAGGGAGACGACGAGCAGTACTTC
TRBD2	-	TRBV6-5	TRBJ2-5	CASSPRTSGRRNEQYF	TGTGCCAGCAGCCCTCGGACTAGCGGCCGACGTAATGAGCAGTACTTC
TRBD2	-	TRBV20-1	TRBJ2-7	CSAGTSDSYNEQYF	TGCAGTGCTGGGACTAGCGACTCCTACAATGAGCAGTACTTC